The T cell receptor beta chain under discussion was sequenced for a study of T cells in localized non-small cell lung cancer (dated by TCRdb to about 2020). Notes on the research overall: The study analyzed T cell repertoires of about 230 early-stage NSCLC patients, comparing tumors and uninvolved tumor-adjacent lungs. All 240 or so NSCLC patients in the cohort were treatment-naive and had localized lung tumors that were resected. A mean age of roughly 66 years was recorded for the NSCLC patients, of whom around 140 were male and 90 to 110 were female. The research as a whole found: Because of the exploratory design, TCR variables were selected using unadjusted p-values without false-discovery rate correction. Of the top 100 tumor clones, a median of approximately 60 were detected in paired uninvolved adjacent lung; under 35 were also among that lung's top 100. Multi-region tumor sequencing was not performed, so intratumor heterogeneity could not be excluded. Higher blood T cell density associated with longer overall survival, while higher adjacent-lung clonality associated with shorter survival. Uninvolved tumor-adjacent lung showed the highest T cell clonality, higher than tumor, which suggests more focused antigenic responses in the adjacent lung.

Uninvolved adjacent lung was taken at least 2 cm from the tumor margin and confirmed free of atypia by two independent pathologists. At diagnosis, tumor, uninvolved tumor-adjacent lung and peripheral blood were collected and then preserved as a mix of FFPE and fresh-frozen material. This clone was seen more than once but under ten times. No cognate antigen has been identified for it. No much larger clone exists at a distance of one base, and base qualities are not known. The immunoSEQ Assay was used to sequence TCR beta CDR3 regions from DNA. The authors' analysis ran thus. T cell density was computed as TCR beta template counts normalized to usable DNA estimated by amplifying housekeeping genes. Richness was estimated using the preseqR package, with extrapolation to 400,000 templates for PBMC samples and to 120,000 templates for tissue samples. Clonality was defined by subtracting Pielou's evenness from one. Differential abundance testing on productive amino-acid clonotypes, with a minimum total count of 5 and an alpha of 0.1, was used to identify tissue-enriched TCRs. Repertoire overlap between compartments was quantified with the Jaccard Index and Morisita Overlap Index. GLIPH grouped TCR beta CDR3s together with public tetramer-defined viral CDR3s, and a viral motif had to include at least three viral sequences and show V-gene enrichment. Imported from immuneACCESS, the table was reduced by TCRdb to in-frame sequences with V and J called. These copies leave out some clones; in studies compared against another copy, an unresolved V gene accounts for under half, and the cause of the remainder is not known. The V and J calls and clone size come from that table; D and trimming were worked out from the DNA. This sample comprises approximately 2,700 clones, approximately 25% of them detected only once. Jointly, the top ten make up approximately 9% of the sample.

The origin of this receptor is a man aged 35 to 69 with stage II lung adenocarcinoma. Sequences were derived from normal lung tissue next to the tumor, sampled before any cancer treatment.

The nucleotide sequence reads TGTGCCAGCAGGGATGGCATCCTTATTAATTCACCCCTCCACTTT. The resulting protein is CASRDGILINSPLHF. The chain is assembled from TRBV11-3 and TRBJ1-6; the D gene cannot be resolved reliably. The junction shows trimming of 6 bases on V and 6 bases on J, plus 15 bases between the germline ends. The CDR3, cysteine through phenylalanine, is 15 amino acids long. Just the 45-base CDR3 DNA is kept, in frame starting at base 1. From the germline V gene, CDR1 is SGHNT and CDR2 is YENEEA.